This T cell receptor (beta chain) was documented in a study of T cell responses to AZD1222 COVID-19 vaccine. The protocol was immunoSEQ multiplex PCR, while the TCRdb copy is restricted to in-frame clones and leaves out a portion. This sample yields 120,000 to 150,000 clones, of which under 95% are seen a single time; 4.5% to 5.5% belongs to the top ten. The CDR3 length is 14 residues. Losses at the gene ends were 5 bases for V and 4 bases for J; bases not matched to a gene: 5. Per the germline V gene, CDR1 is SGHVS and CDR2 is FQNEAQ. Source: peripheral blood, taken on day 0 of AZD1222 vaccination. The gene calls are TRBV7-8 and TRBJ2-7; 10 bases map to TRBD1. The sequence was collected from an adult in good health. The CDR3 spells CASSARQGAYEQYF. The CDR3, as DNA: TGTGCCAGCAGCGCGCGACAGGGGGCTTACGAGCAGTACTTC. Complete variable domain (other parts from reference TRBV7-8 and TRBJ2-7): GAGVSQSPRYKVAKRGQDVALRCDPISGHVSLFWYQQALGQGPEFLTYFQNEAQLDKSGLPSDRFFAERPEGSVSTLKIQRTQQEDSAVYLCASSARQGAYEQYFGPGTRLTVT.